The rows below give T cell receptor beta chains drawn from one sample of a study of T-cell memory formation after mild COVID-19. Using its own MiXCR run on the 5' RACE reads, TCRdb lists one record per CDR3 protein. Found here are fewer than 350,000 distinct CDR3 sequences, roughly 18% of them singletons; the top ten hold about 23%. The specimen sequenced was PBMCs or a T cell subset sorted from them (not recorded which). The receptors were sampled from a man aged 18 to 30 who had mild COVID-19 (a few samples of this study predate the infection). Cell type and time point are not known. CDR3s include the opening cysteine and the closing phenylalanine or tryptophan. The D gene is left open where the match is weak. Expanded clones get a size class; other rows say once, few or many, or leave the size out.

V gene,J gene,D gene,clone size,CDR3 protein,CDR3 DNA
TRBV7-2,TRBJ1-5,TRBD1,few,CASSPRDRAVQPQHF,TGTGCCAGCAGCCCGAGGGACAGGGCGGTCCAGCCCCAGCATTTT
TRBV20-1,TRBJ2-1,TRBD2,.,CSAQTSGTYNEQFF,TGCAGTGCTCAGACTAGCGGGACCTACAATGAGCAGTTCTTC
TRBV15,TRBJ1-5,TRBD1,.,CATSRDRGRGQPQHF,TGTGCCACCAGCAGAGATAGGGGGCGAGGTCAGCCCCAGCATTTT
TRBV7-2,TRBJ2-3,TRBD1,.,CASSLARQGNTDTQYF,TGTGCCAGCAGCTTAGCGCGACAGGGCAACACAGATACGCAGTATTTT
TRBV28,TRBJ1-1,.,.,CASSFPTRNTEAFF,TGTGCCAGCAGTTTCCCGACGCGGAACACTGAAGCTTTCTTT
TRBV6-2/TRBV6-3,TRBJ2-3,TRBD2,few,CASSQWTRAGLADTQYF,TGTGCCAGCAGTCAATGGACCCGAGCGGGGCTAGCAGATACGCAGTATTTT
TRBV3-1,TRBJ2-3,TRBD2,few,CASSAGLAAPTQYF,TGTGCCAGCAGCGCGGGACTAGCGGCCCCGACGCAGTATTTT
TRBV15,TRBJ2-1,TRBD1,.,CATDRQEGGKSLPYNEQFF,TGTGCCACCGACCGACAGGAAGGGGGCAAAAGTCTCCCCTACAATGAGCAGTTCTTC
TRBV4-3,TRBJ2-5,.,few,CASSQGARPGQETQYF,TGCGCCAGCAGCCAAGGGGCCCGTCCCGGCCAAGAGACCCAGTACTTC
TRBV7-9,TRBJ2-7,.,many,CASSLAGQPREQYF,TGTGCCAGCAGCTTAGCGGGCCAGCCACGCGAGCAGTACTTC
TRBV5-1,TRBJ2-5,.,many,CASSLEGAETQYF,TGCGCCAGCAGCTTGGAAGGGGCAGAGACCCAGTACTTC
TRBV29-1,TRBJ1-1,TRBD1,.,CSAEGLETGTNTEAFF,TGCAGCGCCGAGGGTCTCGAGACAGGGACGAACACTGAAGCTTTCTTT
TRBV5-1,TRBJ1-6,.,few,CASSMGLSSSYNSPLHF,TGCGCCAGCAGCATGGGACTGTCGAGCTCCTATAATTCACCCCTCCACTTT
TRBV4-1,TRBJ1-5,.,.,CASSQDAVPGKPQHF,TGCGCCAGCAGCCAAGATGCGGTACCCGGTAAGCCCCAGCATTTT
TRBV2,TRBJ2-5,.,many,CASSVFGGQETQYF,TGTGCCAGCAGTGTTTTCGGGGGGCAGGAGACCCAGTACTTC
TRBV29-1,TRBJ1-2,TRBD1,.,CSVARIKPGQGHYGYTF,TGCAGCGTTGCTCGGATCAAACCGGGACAGGGACACTATGGCTACACCTTC
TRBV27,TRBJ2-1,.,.,CASSWNYNEQFF,TGTGCCAGCAGTTGGAACTACAATGAGCAGTTCTTC
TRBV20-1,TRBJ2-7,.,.,CSARFPSGHYEQYF,TGCAGTGCTAGGTTTCCGAGCGGGCACTACGAGCAGTACTTC
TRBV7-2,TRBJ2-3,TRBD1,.,CASSSSGQGIAQYF,TGTGCCAGCAGCTCCAGTGGACAGGGGATCGCGCAGTATTTT
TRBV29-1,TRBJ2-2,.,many,CSVGHTNTGELFF,TGCAGCGTTGGGCATACGAACACCGGGGAGCTGTTTTTT
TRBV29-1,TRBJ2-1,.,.,CSARGPTVYEQFF,TGCAGCGCTCGGGGGCCAACCGTTTATGAGCAGTTCTTC
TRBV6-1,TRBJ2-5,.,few,CASSESQAQETQYF,TGTGCCAGCAGTGAGTCCCAGGCCCAAGAGACCCAGTACTTC
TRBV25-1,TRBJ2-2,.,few,CASSDGNGVGGELFF,TGTGCCAGCAGTGACGGGAACGGGGTTGGCGGGGAGCTGTTTTTT
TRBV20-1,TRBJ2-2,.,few,CSARDGGELFF,TGCAGTGCTAGAGATGGCGGGGAGCTGTTTTTT
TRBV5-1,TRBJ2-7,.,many,CASSLGSSYEQYF,TGCGCCAGCAGCTTGGGGAGCTCCTACGAGCAGTACTTC
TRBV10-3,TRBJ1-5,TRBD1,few,CAISETRQGMNSNQPQHF,TGTGCCATCAGCGAAACTAGACAGGGAATGAATAGCAATCAGCCCCAGCATTTT
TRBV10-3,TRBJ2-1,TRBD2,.,CAINSGQSSYNEQFF,TGTGCCATCAATAGCGGGCAGAGCTCCTACAATGAGCAGTTCTTC
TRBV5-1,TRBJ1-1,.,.,CASSLGHPMNTEAFF,TGCGCCAGCAGCTTGGGGCACCCCATGAACACTGAAGCTTTCTTT
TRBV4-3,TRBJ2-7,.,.,CASSQDRPLYAEQYF,TGCGCCAGCAGCCAAGATAGACCGCTGTACGCCGAGCAGTACTTC
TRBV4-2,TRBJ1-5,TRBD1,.,CASSRVDREGNQPQHF,TGTGCCAGCAGCCGAGTCGACAGGGAGGGCAATCAGCCCCAGCATTTT
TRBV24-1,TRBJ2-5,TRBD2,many,CATSDGRGVQETQYF,TGTGCCACCAGTGACGGGAGGGGCGTCCAAGAGACCCAGTACTTC
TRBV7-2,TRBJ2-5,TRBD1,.,CASSWTGHGETQYF,TGTGCCAGCAGCTGGACAGGTCATGGAGAGACCCAGTACTTC
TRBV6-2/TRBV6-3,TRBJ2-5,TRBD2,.,CASSYGRAGASRETQYF,TGTGCCAGCAGTTACGGCCGAGCGGGGGCCTCCCGGGAGACCCAGTACTTC
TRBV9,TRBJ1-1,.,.,CASSVDGHTNTEAFF,TGTGCCAGCAGCGTAGACGGACACACTAACACTGAAGCTTTCTTT
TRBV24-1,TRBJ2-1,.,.,CATSDSYGYNEQFF,TGTGCCACCAGTGATTCTTACGGGTACAATGAGCAGTTCTTC
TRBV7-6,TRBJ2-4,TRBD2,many,CASSPRLAGKGIQYF,TGTGCCAGCAGCCCTCGACTAGCGGGAAAGGGCATTCAGTACTTC
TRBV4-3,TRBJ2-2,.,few,CASSQEPGQGLRELFF,TGCGCCAGCAGCCAAGAACCCGGGCAGGGGTTGAGGGAGCTGTTTTTT
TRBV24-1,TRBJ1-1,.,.,CATSDLGTGRAFF,TGTGCCACCAGTGATTTGGGTACAGGGCGGGCTTTCTTT
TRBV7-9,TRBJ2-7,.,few,CASSFPGSEQYF,TGTGCCAGCAGCTTCCCAGGGAGCGAGCAGTACTTC
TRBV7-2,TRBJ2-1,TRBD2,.,CASSRGGAEDEQFF,TGTGCCAGCAGCCGCGGGGGGGCCGAAGATGAGCAGTTCTTC
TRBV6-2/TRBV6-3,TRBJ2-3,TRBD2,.,CASRPLLAGSTDTQYF,TGTGCCAGCAGACCCCTACTAGCGGGGAGCACAGATACGCAGTATTTT
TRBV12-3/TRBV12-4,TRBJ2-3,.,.,CASSLRLGGGASDTQYF,TGTGCCAGCAGTTTAAGACTCGGAGGGGGCGCATCAGATACGCAGTATTTT
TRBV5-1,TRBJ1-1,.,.,CASGGIGAEAFF,TGCGCCAGCGGAGGGATCGGGGCTGAAGCTTTCTTT
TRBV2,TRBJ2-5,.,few,CASTTTGETQYF,TGTGCCAGCACCACAACAGGAGAGACCCAGTACTTC
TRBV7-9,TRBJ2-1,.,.,CASSIFDNNEQFF,TGTGCCAGCAGCATATTCGACAACAATGAGCAGTTCTTC
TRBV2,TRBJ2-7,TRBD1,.,CASKDRYTSYEQYF,TGTGCCAGCAAGGACAGGTACACCTCCTACGAGCAGTACTTC
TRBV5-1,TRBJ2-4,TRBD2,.,CASSLSRGGRDIQYF,TGCGCCAGCAGCTTGTCTAGGGGCGGGAGAGACATTCAGTACTTC
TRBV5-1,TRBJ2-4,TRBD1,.,CASKDRNKNIQYF,TGCGCCAGCAAGGACAGGAACAAAAACATTCAGTACTTC
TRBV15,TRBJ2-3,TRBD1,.,CATSRPGTGAEDTQYF,TGTGCCACCAGCAGACCCGGAACAGGGGCCGAGGATACGCAGTATTTT
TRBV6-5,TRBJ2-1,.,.,CASSYRGMHNEQFF,TGTGCCAGCAGTTACAGGGGCATGCACAATGAGCAGTTCTTC
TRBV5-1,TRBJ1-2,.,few,CASSLADSVYGYTF,TGCGCCAGCAGCTTGGCGGACAGCGTTTATGGCTACACCTTC
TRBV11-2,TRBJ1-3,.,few,CASSFQSPLSGNTIYF,TGTGCCAGCAGCTTTCAGAGCCCTCTCTCTGGAAACACCATATATTTT
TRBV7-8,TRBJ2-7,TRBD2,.,CASSLASGAQVEQYF,TGTGCCAGCAGCTTAGCGAGCGGGGCCCAGGTCGAGCAGTACTTC